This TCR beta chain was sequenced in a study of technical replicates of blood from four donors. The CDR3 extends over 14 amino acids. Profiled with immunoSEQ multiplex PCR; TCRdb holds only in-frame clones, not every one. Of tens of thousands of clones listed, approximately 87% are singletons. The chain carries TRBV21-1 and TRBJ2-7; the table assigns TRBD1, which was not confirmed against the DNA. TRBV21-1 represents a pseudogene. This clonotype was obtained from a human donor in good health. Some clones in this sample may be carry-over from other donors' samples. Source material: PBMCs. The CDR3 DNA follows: TGTGCCAGCAGCAAAAGGAGGGGGCAATCCGAGCAGTACTTC. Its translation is CASSKRRGQSEQYF.